This is a list of T cell receptor beta chains from one sample in a study of T cells after yellow fever vaccination. MiXCR, run by TCRdb on the 5' RACE reads, gives a single entry per CDR3 protein. The data hold some 600,000 distinct CDR3 sequences, with around 16% observed a single time. The specimen was PBMCs, collected about 5 days after the first yellow fever vaccination. The receptors were gathered from a man aged 18 to 30 who received the YFV17D yellow fever vaccine. The CDR3 runs from the conserved cysteine through the conserved F or W. The order of the fields is J gene, V gene, clone size, D gene, CDR3 DNA, CDR3 protein. D genes are given only for firm matches. The size entry is marked missing in some rows and otherwise reads once, few, many or a size class.

TRBJ2-3 TRBV4-3 - TRBD2 TGCGCCAGCAGCCGGCTAGCGGGGGGGCCGGTAGATACGCAGTATTTT CASSRLAGGPVDTQYF
TRBJ2-1 TRBV2 few - TGTGCCAGCAGAAAAACAGACAGCTCCTACAATGAGCAGTTCTTC CASRKTDSSYNEQFF
TRBJ1-6 TRBV2 - - TGTGCCAGCAGTGAACCGACAGCGGATTCACCCCTCCACTTT CASSEPTADSPLHF
TRBJ1-4 TRBV6-2/TRBV6-3 - - TGTGCCAGCAGTACATCTGAAAAACTGTTTTTT CASSTSEKLFF
TRBJ1-3 TRBV5-1 few - TGCGCCAGCAGCATCACAGGTTCCCTCGGAGGAAACACCATATATTTT CASSITGSLGGNTIYF
TRBJ2-3 TRBV5-4 - - TGTGCCAGCAGCCTAGGGAGAGGGGATAGCACAGATGCGCAGTATTTT CASSLGRGDSTDAQYF
TRBJ1-1 TRBV11-2 few - TGTGCCAGCAGCATAAATTCCGGGACGGCGAACACTGAAGCTTTCTTT CASSINSGTANTEAFF
TRBJ2-1 TRBV3-1 once - TGTGCCAGCAGCCTTAACGTGTTCAATGAGCAGTTCTTC CASSLNVFNEQFF
TRBJ1-3 TRBV12-3/TRBV12-4 few - TGTGCCAGCAGACTCGGTAGCGCTGGAAACACCACATATTTT CASRLGSAGNTTYF
TRBJ2-3 TRBV6-5 - - TGTGCCAGCAGTTCTAGGTCGGGCGGCCGGCTTGGACAAAAAGTACCGCAGTATTTT CASSSRSGGRLGQKVPQYF
TRBJ1-2 TRBV2 few TRBD1 TGTGCCAACCAGAAGGACAGGATCAACTATGGCTACACCTTC CANQKDRINYGYTF
TRBJ2-7 TRBV19 - TRBD2 TGTGCCAGTAGTTCGCCTCTAGCGGGGAACTACGAGCAGTACTTC CASSSPLAGNYEQYF
TRBJ1-1 TRBV7-2 - - TGTGCCAGCAGCTTATGGGCACCGAACACTGAAGCTTTCTTT CASSLWAPNTEAFF
TRBJ2-7 TRBV10-3 few - TGTGCCATCAGTGAGTCGACCGTTGGGGGGAGCGAGCAGTACTTC CAISESTVGGSEQYF
TRBJ2-7 TRBV28 - - TGTGCCAGCAGTTTGGCGCAGGGCGTAGAGCAGTACTTC CASSLAQGVEQYF
TRBJ1-3 TRBV11-2 - TRBD1 TGTGCCACCGTAGAGGGGGCTTCAGGAAACACCATATATTTT CATVEGASGNTIYF
TRBJ1-4 TRBV5-1 - - TGCGCCAGCAGCTTGTCGGGGGTTGGTGAAAAACTGTTTTTT CASSLSGVGEKLFF
TRBJ2-1 TRBV7-9 - - TGTGCCAGCAGCCCCGACAATAAGCAGTTCTTC CASSPDNKQFF
TRBJ2-1 TRBV4-3 few TRBD2 TGCGCCAGCAGCCACGGACTAGCGGGGCCTGCTGGTTCTGAGCAGTTCTTC CASSHGLAGPAGSEQFF
TRBJ2-5 TRBV6-1 - - TGTGCCAGCAGACCCCCTAAGGGAAGGGCCGAATATCAAGAGACCCAGTACTTC CASRPPKGRAEYQETQYF
TRBJ1-1 TRBV4-3 few - TGCGCCAGCAGCCAAGAGGGAGTTACTGAAGCTTTCTTT CASSQEGVTEAFF
TRBJ2-6 TRBV4-3 - - TGCGCCAGCAGCCCGGACCAGGGGGGCTCTGGGGCCAACGTCCTGACTTTC CASSPDQGGSGANVLTF
TRBJ2-7 TRBV10-1 few - TGCGCCAGCAGTGGGGCAAACTCCTACGAGCAGTACTTC CASSGANSYEQYF
TRBJ2-3 TRBV11-2 - - TGTGCCAGCAGCTTAGGGCTTCCGCCAGATACGCAGTATTTT CASSLGLPPDTQYF
TRBJ1-4 TRBV4-2 - - TGTGCCAGCAGCCCTGGGGCAATTAATGAAAAACTGTTTTTT CASSPGAINEKLFF
TRBJ2-5 TRBV6-5 few - TGTGCCAGCAGTTACTTGCAGGGACGGCGCCAAGAGACCCAGTACTTC CASSYLQGRRQETQYF
TRBJ1-2 TRBV5-1 - TRBD1 TGCGCCAGCAGCACCGAACAGGGGTCTAACTATGGCTACACCTTC CASSTEQGSNYGYTF
TRBJ2-2 TRBV9 few - TGTGCCAGCAGCCCTGTCCCAGGGAAGGGCGGGGAGCTGTTTTTT CASSPVPGKGGELFF
TRBJ2-1 TRBV9 - - TGTGCCAGCAGCCTGGGGAGGGGGAATGTGAATGAGCAGTTCTTC CASSLGRGNVNEQFF
TRBJ2-6 TRBV29-1 few TRBD1 TGCAGCGCCGGGACAGTTAACTCTGGGGCCAACGTCCTGACTTTC CSAGTVNSGANVLTF
TRBJ2-7 TRBV6-1 - TRBD2 TGTGCCAGCAGGTGGACTAGCGGGTCATCCTACGAGCAGTACTTC CASRWTSGSSYEQYF
TRBJ1-2 TRBV4-3 few TRBD1 TGCGCCAGCAGCCAGGGGGACAGGGGCTATGGCTACACCTTC CASSQGDRGYGYTF
TRBJ2-3 TRBV12-5 few - TGTGCTAGTGGTGTGGACTCCTTTAGGGATACGCAGTATTTT CASGVDSFRDTQYF
TRBJ2-2 TRBV11-2 few TRBD2 TGTGCCAGCAGCGTATTTGGAGTTGGCGGGGGAGACACCGGGGAGCTGTTTTTT CASSVFGVGGGDTGELFF
TRBJ2-5 TRBV7-2 - TRBD2 TGTGCCAGCAGCTTATTCGGGGGGGCGGAGACCCAGTACTTC CASSLFGGAETQYF
TRBJ2-5 TRBV28 few TRBD2 TGTGCCAGCAGTTTAGGGGGTAGCGGGCAAGAGACCCAGTACTTC CASSLGGSGQETQYF
TRBJ2-1 TRBV5-1 - TRBD2 TGCGCCAGCAGCTTTGGGACTAGCTGCTACAATGAGCAGTTCTTC CASSFGTSCYNEQFF
TRBJ1-1 TRBV29-1 - - TGCAGCGTTGATCGCGGGCCCCCTGGTTATTACACTGAAGCTTTCTTT CSVDRGPPGYYTEAFF
TRBJ2-5 TRBV7-2 - - TGTGCCAGCAGCGGCTTTGGAGCCTACCAAGAGACCCAGTACTTC CASSGFGAYQETQYF
TRBJ2-3 TRBV10-3 many TRBD2 TGTGCCATCAGTGGGACTAGCGCAGATACGCAGTATTTT CAISGTSADTQYF
TRBJ1-6 TRBV10-2 - - TGCGCCAGCAGAAACAGGGCCTATAATTCACCCCTCCACTTT CASRNRAYNSPLHF
TRBJ2-1 TRBV25-1 - TRBD2 TGTGCCAGCCTAGCGGGGACCTCCTACAATGAGCAGTTCTTC CASLAGTSYNEQFF
TRBJ2-1 TRBV7-2 few - TGTGCCAGCAGCTTATCATGGGGTCTGACTGAGCAGTTCTTC CASSLSWGLTEQFF
TRBJ1-1 TRBV5-1 - - TGCGCCAGCAGCCCTTCAGTCGGGGGCCTCACTGAAGCTTTCTTT CASSPSVGGLTEAFF
TRBJ1-1 TRBV12-3/TRBV12-4 few - TGTGCCAGCAGTTACAGGTATACTGAAGCTTTCTTT CASSYRYTEAFF
TRBJ2-3 TRBV6-2/TRBV6-3 - - TGTGCCAGCAGTTATGTATCGGGATCCTACACAGATACGCAGTATTTT CASSYVSGSYTDTQYF
TRBJ2-1 TRBV24-1 many - TGTGCCACCTCCATGGCAGTTTACAATGAGCAGTTCTTC CATSMAVYNEQFF
TRBJ1-1 TRBV27 - - TGTGCCAGCAGTGCCCGGGGCGAAGCTGAAGCTTTCTTT CASSARGEAEAFF
TRBJ2-3 TRBV5-1 few TRBD2 TGCGCCAGCAGCCCGACTAGCGGGGCGGTATACACAGATACGCAGTATTTT CASSPTSGAVYTDTQYF
TRBJ1-2 TRBV20-1 few TRBD1 TGCAGTGCTAGAGGTGTAGACAGGGTACATGGCTACACCTTC CSARGVDRVHGYTF
TRBJ2-1 TRBV20-1 few TRBD1 TGCAGTGCGGACAGGGGAGGGGGTTCCTACAATGAGCAGTTCTTC CSADRGGGSYNEQFF
TRBJ2-5 TRBV20-1 - TRBD2 TGCAGTGCTAGAGCGGGGGAGGGGGAGACCCAGTACTTC CSARAGEGETQYF
TRBJ2-7 TRBV4-2 many - TGTGCCAGCAGCCAAGAGCGTGGGACCTCCCACGAGCAGTACTTC CASSQERGTSHEQYF
TRBJ1-5 TRBV4-1 - - TGCGCCAGCAGCCAGTGGGCTGGCAGCAATCAGCCCCAGCATTTT CASSQWAGSNQPQHF
TRBJ2-2 TRBV11-2 - TRBD2 TGTGCCAGCAGATCTCCGGGACTAGCGGGGGCGGCCGGGGAGCTGTTTTTT CASRSPGLAGAAGELFF
TRBJ2-3 TRBV12-3/TRBV12-4 - - TGTGCCAGCAGTTTTGGAGGGGGGGATGGAGATACGCAGTATTTT CASSFGGGDGDTQYF
TRBJ2-1 TRBV19 few - TGTGCCAGTAGTATAGGAGGCAATGAGCAGTTCTTC CASSIGGNEQFF
TRBJ2-1 TRBV6-2/TRBV6-3 - - TGTGCCAGCAGTTCTTGGGGGACGCGTCAGAGTGAGCAGTTCTTC CASSSWGTRQSEQFF
TRBJ1-6 TRBV6-1 many - TGTGCCAGCAGGCCCGAGTTAGGGGGGACAAATTCACCCCTCCACTTT CASRPELGGTNSPLHF